Each of the 16 T cell receptor beta chains below was sequenced from the same sample in a study of cytotoxic CD8 clonotypes in ibrutinib-treated CLL. Some clones are missing from TCRdb's copy, which holds only in-frame ones; the method was immunoSEQ multiplex PCR. The sample has around 150,000 clones; approximately 80% are singletons. This material consisted of PBMCs, taken after 12 months of ibrutinib treatment. All receptors derive from a human donor with chronic lymphocytic leukemia.

The V call is TRBV6-5, the J call TRBJ2-7, with 11 bases matching TRBD1. Germline V lookup: CDR1 MNHEY, CDR2 SVGAGI. The J segment lost 2 bases and the V segment lost 4 bases, leaving 4 bases of the junction unmatched. The CDR3 covers 15 residues. The CDR3, as DNA: TGTGCCAGCAGTTCCCCGGGACAGGGGGCCTACGAGCAGTACTTC. Its translation is CASSSPGQGAYEQYF.

In this sample, this clone turned up once. The chain combines TRBV18 with TRBJ1-1, with a possible D match to TRBD1 (6 bases). This CDR3 comprises 16 residues. Germline loops: CDR1 KGHSH, CDR2 LQKENI. The V end lost 0 bases, the J end lost 0 bases, and 11 bases lay between the germline ends. The CDR3 DNA is TGTGCCAGCTCACCACCGATTACAGGGATGAACACTGAAGCTTTCTTT. Residues: CASSPPITGMNTEAFF.

The gene calls are TRBV7-2 and TRBJ2-5, with 11 bases fitting TRBD2. This CDR3 spans 17 amino acids. Germline V CDR1 and CDR2: SGHTA, FQGNSA. Trimming at V came to 1 base and at J to 5 bases, leaving 9 bases not matched to a gene. CDR3: CASSLGLSGGAGETQYF. The CDR3 DNA is TGTGCCAGCAGCTTAGGACTTAGCGGGGGGGCAGGGGAGACCCAGTACTTC.

In this sample, this clone turned up once. The rearrangement uses TRBV6-6 and TRBJ2-2; a possible D gene is TRBD1 (6 bases). Trimming pared 6 bases from V and 5 bases from J, leaving 13 bases between. CDR3 size: 14 residues. CDR1 and CDR2 (germline): MNHNY, SVGAGI (reference sequence). The CDR3 loop is CASSTGDRTGELFF. For the CDR3, the DNA is TGTGCCAGCAGCACCGGCGACAGGACCGGGGAGCTGTTTTTT.

Written as DNA, the CDR3 is TGTGCCAGCAGTCGACAGGGAAGGGGGGGCTATAATTCACCCCTCCACTTT. Translating it yields CASSRQGRGGYNSPLHF. The V call is TRBV28, the J call TRBJ1-6; 7 bases line up with TRBD1. V dropped 5 bases and J dropped 3; count of bases not matched to a gene: 10. Looked up from germline, CDR1 is MDHEN and CDR2 is SYDVKM. This CDR3 is built from 17 residues.

The rearrangement links TRBV27 to TRBJ1-5; the match to TRBD1 covers 10 bases. With 4 bases clipped from V and 1 base from J, the junction kept 1 base outside the gene matches. Germline V CDR1 and CDR2: MNHEY, SMNVEV (reference sequence). The CDR3 is made up of 15 amino acids. CDR3 DNA: TGTGCCAGCAGTTGGGGACAGGGGAGCAATCAGCCCCAGCATTTT. As protein: CASSWGQGSNQPQHF.

For the CDR3, the DNA is TGTGCCATCAGTGTGGGAGATACGCAGTATTTT. Translation gives CAISVGDTQYF. The genes are TRBV10-3 and TRBJ2-3; D remains unclear. The length of the CDR3 is 11 residues. CDR1 is ENHRY and CDR2 is SYGVKD in the germline V gene. Trimming shortened V by 4 bases and J by 5 bases, and 4 bases separated the two germline ends.

The gene calls are TRBV6-1 and TRBJ2-4; tentatively, D is TRBD1 (5 bases). This CDR3 spans 17 amino acids. Trimming removed 3 bases from V and 1 base from J, with 16 bases in between. In germline, CDR1 is MNHNS, CDR2 SASEGT. CDR3 DNA sequence: TGTGCCAGCAGTGACGGACAAGCAAACGCCGCCAAAAACATTCAGTACTTC. Protein product: CASSDGQANAAKNIQYF.

The chain couples TRBV27 to TRBJ2-7; either TRBD1 or TRBD2 may fit D (7 bases each). The CDR3 covers 16 residues. Germline V gene data show CDR1 as MNHEY and CDR2 as SMNVEV (reference sequence). V was clipped by 8 bases and J by 2 bases, with 22 bases between them. The CDR3 DNA reads TGTGCCAGCGGGCTGATCGGGACAGCGGGAACCTACGAGCAGTACTTC. Its translation is CASGLIGTAGTYEQYF.

The chain combines TRBV7-2 with TRBJ1-1, with D hard to call. Germline lookup yields CDR1 SGHTA and CDR2 FQGNSA. This CDR3 is built from 13 residues. V dropped 3 bases and J dropped 6 bases, with 11 bases sitting between them. The CDR3 nucleotides read TGTGCCAGCAGCTTTCGAGATTCCGCTGAAGCTTTCTTT. Translated, it gives CASSFRDSAEAFF.

The chain carries TRBV11-3 and TRBJ1-6; 8 bases align to TRBD1. The length of the CDR3 is 15 residues. CDR1 is SGHNT and CDR2 is YENEEA in the germline V gene. With V trimmed by 0 bases and J by 7 bases, 2 bases remained unmatched. The CDR3, as DNA: TGTGCCAGCAGCTTAGAAGGGACAGGCAATTCACCCCTCCACTTT. Protein product: CASSLEGTGNSPLHF.

A single count supports this clone. This chain links TRBV7-3 with TRBJ1-1; perhaps TRBD1 as D (5 bases). CDR1 SGHTA and CDR2 FQGTGA come from the germline V gene. The CDR3 extends over 14 amino acids. Trimming left V 2 bases short and J 2 bases short, with 9 bases between. The CDR3 DNA sequence: TGTGCCAGCAGCTTACCCGGACATAACACTGAAGCTTTCTTT. This codes for CASSLPGHNTEAFF.

The rearrangement links TRBV2 to TRBJ1-5, with a tentative D call TRBD1 (6 bases). V lost 7 bases to trimming and J lost 2 bases, with 6 bases between them. The CDR3 runs to 12 residues. From germline, CDR1 is SNHLY and CDR2 FYNNEI. This CDR3 reads CASNRGNQPQHF. For the CDR3, the DNA is TGTGCCAGCAACAGGGGCAATCAGCCCCAGCATTTT.

The chain is built from TRBV2 and TRBJ1-6, with TRBD1 matching 7 bases. Germline CDR1 is SNHLY and CDR2 is FYNNEI. J lost 0 bases, V lost 6 bases, and 11 bases had no gene match. CDR3 length: 18 amino acids. For the CDR3, the DNA is TGTGCCAGCAGCAGGACAGGTTCAGAACTCTCCTATAATTCACCCCTCCACTTT. Protein product: CASSRTGSELSYNSPLHF.

The chain has TRBV5-1 and TRBJ2-5; tentative D call: TRBD1 (6 bases). Germline V lookup: CDR1 SGHRS, CDR2 YFSETQ. Between the trimmed V and J ends, which lost 5 bases and 4 bases, there was a span of 12 bases. The CDR3 is 13 residues long. The CDR3 protein is CASRGASLETQYF. The CDR3 DNA reads TGCGCCAGCAGGGGGGCAAGTCTAGAGACCCAGTACTTC.

This rearrangement joins TRBV23-1 to TRBJ1-4; no firm D call. TRBV23-1 is an open reading frame, and its role is uncertain. V dropped 0 bases and J dropped 5 bases, with 13 bases sitting between them. The CDR3 spans 16 residues. CDR3 DNA sequence: TGCGCCAGCAGTCAATCACCCGGGAACCGAAATGAAAAACTGTTTTTT. It specifies CASSQSPGNRNEKLFF.